A selection of T cell receptor beta chains follows, all from one sample in a study of T cell repertoires in cytomegalovirus infection. TCRdb used MiXCR to reprocess the reads, holding one entry per CDR3 protein. The sample lists about 530,000 distinct CDR3 sequences, 26% occurring once. Sample: PBMCs. All receptors derive from a human donor in good health (CMV status not recorded). Some clones in this sample may be carry-over from other donors' samples. Both conserved end residues are part of each CDR3. Fields, in order: clone size, V gene, J gene, D gene, CDR3 DNA, CDR3 protein. The D gene is left open where the match is weak. Clone sizes are given selectively: once, few, many, or a class where the clone is expanded.

size: .
V: TRBV30
J: TRBJ1-5
D: TRBD1
DNA: TGTGCCTGGAGCGCCGGGACAGGGGGGCAGCCCCAGCATTTT
CDR3: CAWSAGTGGQPQHF

size: few
V: TRBV12-3/TRBV12-4
J: TRBJ2-2
D: TRBD1
DNA: TGTGCCAGCAGGACCGGGACAGGGACAACCGGGGAGCTGTTTTTT
CDR3: CASRTGTGTTGELFF

size: many
V: TRBV7-8
J: TRBJ2-2
D: .
DNA: TGTGCCAGCAGCTTAGTTGAGGCGGAATTGGCCGGGGAGCTGTTTTTT
CDR3: CASSLVEAELAGELFF

size: few
V: TRBV27
J: TRBJ2-7
D: .
DNA: TGTGCCAGCAGTCCCCTCCGGGTAGCGAAGATGGACCGCTACTCCTACGAGCAGTACTTC
CDR3: CASSPLRVAKMDRYSYEQYF

size: many
V: TRBV28
J: TRBJ2-3
D: .
DNA: TGTGCCAGCAGTTTGCTCAGCACAGATACGCAGTATTTT
CDR3: CASSLLSTDTQYF

size: many
V: TRBV7-3
J: TRBJ2-1
D: TRBD2
DNA: TGTGCCAGCAGCTTAGGGCTAGCGGGGGTAATATACAATGAGCAGTTCTTC
CDR3: CASSLGLAGVIYNEQFF

size: .
V: TRBV6-2/TRBV6-3
J: TRBJ2-2
D: .
DNA: TGTGCCAGCAGACCGGACAGAGCGAACACCGGGGAGCTGTTTTTT
CDR3: CASRPDRANTGELFF

size: .
V: TRBV28
J: TRBJ2-1
D: .
DNA: TGTGCCAGCAGGTCCGGGGCTACGGAGCAGTTCTTC
CDR3: CASRSGATEQFF

size: once
V: TRBV20-1
J: TRBJ2-5
D: TRBD1
DNA: TGCAGTGCTGTCGTAGGACAGGGGATGGAGACCCAGTACTTC
CDR3: CSAVVGQGMETQYF

size: .
V: TRBV7-6
J: TRBJ2-3
D: TRBD2
DNA: TGTGCCAGCAGCTTACGACTAGCGGAGCCCACAGATACGCAGTATTTT
CDR3: CASSLRLAEPTDTQYF

size: .
V: TRBV6-2/TRBV6-3
J: TRBJ1-5
D: TRBD1
DNA: TGTGCCAGCAGTCCCCCGGGACAGGGGACTCGGGGCAATCAGCCCCAGCATTTT
CDR3: CASSPPGQGTRGNQPQHF

size: .
V: TRBV29-1
J: TRBJ2-2
D: .
DNA: TGCAGCGTCGAACGGGACACCCGTACCGGGGAGCTGTTTTTT
CDR3: CSVERDTRTGELFF

size: .
V: TRBV11-2
J: TRBJ1-2
D: TRBD1
DNA: TGTGCCAGCAGCTTAGATCTCGGACAGGGGGCCCACTATGGCTACACCTTC
CDR3: CASSLDLGQGAHYGYTF

size: .
V: TRBV12-3/TRBV12-4
J: TRBJ1-2
D: .
DNA: TGTGCCAGCAGTTTAGCGGCAGGACGGGCCTATGGCTACACCTTC
CDR3: CASSLAAGRAYGYTF

size: many
V: TRBV7-2
J: TRBJ1-1
D: .
DNA: TGTGCCAGCAGCTTAGTTGAATCCGGGCCTCAAGCTTTCTTT
CDR3: CASSLVESGPQAFF

size: many
V: TRBV5-6
J: TRBJ2-6
D: .
DNA: TGTGCCAGCAGCTTGGCGTCAGGGGTACTCTCTGGGGCCAACGTCCTGACTTTC
CDR3: CASSLASGVLSGANVLTF

size: .
V: TRBV12-5
J: TRBJ1-1
D: .
DNA: TGTGCTAGTGGTTTGGTAATGGTACGGACGTTCGGGGACACTGAAGCTTTCTTT
CDR3: CASGLVMVRTFGDTEAFF

size: .
V: TRBV30
J: TRBJ1-5
D: .
DNA: TGTGCCTGGAGAGACAGCGGCGGTCAGCCCCAGCATTTT
CDR3: CAWRDSGGQPQHF